The count of the clone carrying this TCR beta chain is one. This sample is part of a study of blood T cell repertoires in COVID-19. Study in general: Both acute and convalescent COVID-19 samples were obtained from the United States, Italy and Spain. In each case, the material was cDNA or gDNA derived from T cells, B-cell-depleted T cells, or PBMCs.

Authors' methods: Nucleated cell counts were estimated from reference gene primer amplification. The protocol was immunoSEQ multiplex PCR, while the TCRdb copy is restricted to in-frame clones and leaves out a portion. V and J calls and clone size come straight from that table; D and trimming were deduced from the DNA. The profile shows 150,000 to 200,000 clones, more than 75% of them singletons. The V gene end was trimmed by 5 bases and the J gene end by 7 bases; junction bases not matched to a gene: 17. The CDR3 is 18 amino acids. Germline V gives CDR1 LNHDA, CDR2 SQIVND (reference sequence). Sequenced: peripheral blood. The chain employs TRBV19 and TRBJ1-4; 9 bases agree with TRBD1. This clonotype was sampled from a man aged 40-49 years with active or convalescent COVID-19. The CDR3 protein is CASSLRTGDLGVREKLFF. CDR3 nucleotides: TGTGCCAGTAGTCTCCGGACAGGGGATCTAGGGGTTCGTGAAAAACTGTTTTTT. Full variable domain (outside the CDR3, taken from reference TRBV19 and TRBJ1-4): DGGITQSPKYLFRKEGQNVTLSCEQNLNHDAMYWYRQDPGQGLRLIYYSQIVNDFQKGDIAEGYSVSREKKESFPLTVTSAQKNPTAFYLCASSLRTGDLGVREKLFFGSGTQLSVL.